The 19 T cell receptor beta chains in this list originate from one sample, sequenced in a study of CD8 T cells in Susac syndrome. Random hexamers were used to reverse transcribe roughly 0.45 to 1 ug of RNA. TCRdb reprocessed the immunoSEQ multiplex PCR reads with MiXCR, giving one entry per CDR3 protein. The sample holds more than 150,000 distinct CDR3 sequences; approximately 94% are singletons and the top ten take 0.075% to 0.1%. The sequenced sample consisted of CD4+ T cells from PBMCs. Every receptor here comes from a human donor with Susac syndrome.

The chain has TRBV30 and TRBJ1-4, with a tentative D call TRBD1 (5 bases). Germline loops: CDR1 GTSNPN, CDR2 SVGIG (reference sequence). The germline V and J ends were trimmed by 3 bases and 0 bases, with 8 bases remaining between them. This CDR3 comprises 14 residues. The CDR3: CAWRGVSTNEKLFF. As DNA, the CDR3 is TGTGCCTGGAGGGGGGTTTCAACTAATGAAAAACTGTTTTTT.

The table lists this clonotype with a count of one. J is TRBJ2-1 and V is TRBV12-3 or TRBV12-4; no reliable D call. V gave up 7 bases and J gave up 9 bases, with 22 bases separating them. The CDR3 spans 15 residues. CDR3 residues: CASKLQTGRIGEQFF. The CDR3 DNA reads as TGTGCCAGCAAACTTCAGACTGGTCGAATCGGTGAGCAGTTCTTC.

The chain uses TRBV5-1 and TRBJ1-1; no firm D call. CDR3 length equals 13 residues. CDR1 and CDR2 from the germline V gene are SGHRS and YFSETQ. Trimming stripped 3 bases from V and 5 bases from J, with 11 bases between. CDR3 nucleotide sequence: TGCGCCAGCAGCTCTTACGGGGAAACTGAAGCTTTCTTT. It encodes CASSSYGETEAFF.

CDR3 sequence: CASSQTGPQETQYF. The CDR3 DNA reads TGTGCCAGCAGCCAAACAGGTCCCCAAGAGACCCAGTACTTC. This chain joins TRBV3-1 and TRBJ2-5; weak D call: TRBD1 (5 bases). The length of the CDR3 is 14 residues. Germline CDR1 is LGHDT and CDR2 is YNNKEL (reference sequence). Trimming pared 2 bases from V and 1 base from J, leaving 8 bases between.

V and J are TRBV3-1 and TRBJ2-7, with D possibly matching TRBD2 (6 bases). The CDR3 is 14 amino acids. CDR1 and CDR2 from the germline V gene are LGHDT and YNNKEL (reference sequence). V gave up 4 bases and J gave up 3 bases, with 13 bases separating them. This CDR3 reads CASSPRDSLYEQYF. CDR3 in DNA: TGTGCCAGCAGCCCTCGGGACTCACTCTACGAGCAGTACTTC.

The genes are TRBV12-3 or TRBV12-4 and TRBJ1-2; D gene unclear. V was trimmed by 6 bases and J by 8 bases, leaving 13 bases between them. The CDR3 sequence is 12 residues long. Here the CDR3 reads CASSAPEAGYTF. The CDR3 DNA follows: TGTGCCAGCAGCGCCCCCGAGGCAGGCTACACCTTC.

The CDR3 here is CASSFVPGEVTQYF. As DNA, the CDR3 is TGTGCCAGCAGCTTTGTTCCAGGGGAGGTGACCCAGTACTTC. The chain employs TRBV7-8 and TRBJ2-5, with D possibly being TRBD1 or TRBD2 (6 bases each). This CDR3 has 14 residues. Germline lookup yields CDR1 SGHVS and CDR2 FQNEAQ. V was shortened by 3 bases and J by 7 bases, with 15 bases between the two germline ends.

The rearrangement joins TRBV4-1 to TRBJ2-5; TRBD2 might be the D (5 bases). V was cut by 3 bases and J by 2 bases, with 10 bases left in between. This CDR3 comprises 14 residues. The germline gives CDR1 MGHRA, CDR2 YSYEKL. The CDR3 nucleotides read TGCGCCAGCAGCCATAGACTAACACAAGAGACCCAGTACTTC. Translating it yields CASSHRLTQETQYF.

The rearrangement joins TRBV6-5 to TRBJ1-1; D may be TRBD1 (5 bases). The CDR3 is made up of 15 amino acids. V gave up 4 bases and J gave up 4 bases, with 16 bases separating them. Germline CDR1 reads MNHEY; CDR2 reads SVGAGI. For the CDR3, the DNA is TGTGCCAGCAGTTCCACAGGAAGGTCGGGCACTGAAGCTTTCTTT. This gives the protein CASSSTGRSGTEAFF.

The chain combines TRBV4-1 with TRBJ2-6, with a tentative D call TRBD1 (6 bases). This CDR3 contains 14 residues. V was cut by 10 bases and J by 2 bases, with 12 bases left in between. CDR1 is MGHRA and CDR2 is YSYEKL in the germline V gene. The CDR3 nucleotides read TGCGCCACCAAGACAGGAGCTGGGGCCAACGTCCTGACTTTC. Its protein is CATKTGAGANVLTF.

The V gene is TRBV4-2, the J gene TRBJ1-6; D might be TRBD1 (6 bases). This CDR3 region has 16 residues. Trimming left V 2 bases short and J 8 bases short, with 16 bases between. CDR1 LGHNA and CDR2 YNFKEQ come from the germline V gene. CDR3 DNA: TGTGCCAGCAGCCAACCCGAGGGGAGGGGGGATTCACCCCTCCACTTT. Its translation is CASSQPEGRGDSPLHF.

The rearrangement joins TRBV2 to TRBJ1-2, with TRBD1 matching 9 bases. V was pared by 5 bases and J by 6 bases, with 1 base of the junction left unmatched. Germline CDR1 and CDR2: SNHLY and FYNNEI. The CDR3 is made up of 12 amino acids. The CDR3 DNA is TGTGCCAGCAGTCGACAGGGGGATGGCTACACCTTC. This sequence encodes CASSRQGDGYTF.

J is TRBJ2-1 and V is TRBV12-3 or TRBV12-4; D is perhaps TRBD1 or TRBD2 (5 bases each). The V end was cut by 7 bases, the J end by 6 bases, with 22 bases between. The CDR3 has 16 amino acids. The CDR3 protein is CASNQGPPLGGNEQFF. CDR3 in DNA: TGTGCCAGCAACCAAGGACCGCCCCTTGGGGGCAATGAGCAGTTCTTC.

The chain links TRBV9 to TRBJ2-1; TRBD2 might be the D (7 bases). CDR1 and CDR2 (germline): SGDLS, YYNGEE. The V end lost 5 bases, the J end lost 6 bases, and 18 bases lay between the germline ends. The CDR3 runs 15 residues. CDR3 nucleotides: TGTGCCAGCAGTGCAAGGGGGGGGTTAAGCAATGAGCAGTTCTTC. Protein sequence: CASSARGGLSNEQFF.

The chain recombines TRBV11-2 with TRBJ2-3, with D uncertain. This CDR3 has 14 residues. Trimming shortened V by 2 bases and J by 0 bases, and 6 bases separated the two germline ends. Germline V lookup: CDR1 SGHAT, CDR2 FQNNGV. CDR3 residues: CASSLLVSTDTQYF. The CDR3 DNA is TGTGCCAGCAGCTTACTTGTAAGCACAGATACGCAGTATTTT.

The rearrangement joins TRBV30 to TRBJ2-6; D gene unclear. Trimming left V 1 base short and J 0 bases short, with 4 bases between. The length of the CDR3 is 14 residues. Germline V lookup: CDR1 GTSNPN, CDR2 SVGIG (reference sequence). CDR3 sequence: CAWSGISGANVLTF. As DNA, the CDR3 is TGTGCCTGGAGTGGCATCTCTGGGGCCAACGTCCTGACTTTC.

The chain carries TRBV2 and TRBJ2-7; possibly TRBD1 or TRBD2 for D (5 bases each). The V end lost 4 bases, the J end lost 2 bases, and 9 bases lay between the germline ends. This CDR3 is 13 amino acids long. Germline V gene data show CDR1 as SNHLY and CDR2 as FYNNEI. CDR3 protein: CASSALGAYEQYF. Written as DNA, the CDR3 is TGTGCCAGCAGTGCGTTGGGGGCCTACGAGCAGTACTTC.

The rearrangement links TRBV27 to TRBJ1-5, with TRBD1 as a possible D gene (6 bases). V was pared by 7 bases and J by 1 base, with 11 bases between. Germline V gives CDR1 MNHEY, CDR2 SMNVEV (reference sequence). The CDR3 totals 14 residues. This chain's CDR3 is CASMAGGSNQPQHF. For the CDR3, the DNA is TGTGCCAGCATGGCCGGGGGCAGCAATCAGCCCCAGCATTTT.

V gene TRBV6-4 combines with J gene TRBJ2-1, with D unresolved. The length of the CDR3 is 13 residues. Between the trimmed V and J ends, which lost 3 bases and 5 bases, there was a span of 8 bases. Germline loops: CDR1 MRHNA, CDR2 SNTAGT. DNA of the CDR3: TGTGCCAGCAGTGAATCTGTCAACAATGAGCAGTTCTTC. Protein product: CASSESVNNEQFF.